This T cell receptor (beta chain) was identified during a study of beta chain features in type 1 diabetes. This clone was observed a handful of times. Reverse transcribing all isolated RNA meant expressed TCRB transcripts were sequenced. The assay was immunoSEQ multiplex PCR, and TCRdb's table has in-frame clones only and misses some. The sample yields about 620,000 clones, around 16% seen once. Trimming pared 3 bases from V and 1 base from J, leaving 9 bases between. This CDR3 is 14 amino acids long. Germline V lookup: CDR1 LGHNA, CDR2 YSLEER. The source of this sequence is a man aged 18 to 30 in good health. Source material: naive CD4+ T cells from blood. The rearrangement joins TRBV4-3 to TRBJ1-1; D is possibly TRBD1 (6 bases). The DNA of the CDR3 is TGCGCCAGCAGCCATACAGGGACGAACACTGAAGCTTTCTTT. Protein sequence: CASSHTGTNTEAFF.